This entry lists 25 T cell receptor beta chains sequenced from one sample in a study of T cell responses to AZD1222 COVID-19 vaccine. TCRdb's copy holds only in-frame clones and misses some; the assay was immunoSEQ multiplex PCR. The table has about 130,000 clones, 89% seen once. Sequencing used peripheral blood, obtained on day 0 of AZD1222 vaccination. Receptors originate from an adult in good health.

This chain connects TRBV6-2 or TRBV6-3 to TRBJ1-2; possible D gene TRBD1, 5 bases. The CDR3 length is 16 residues. Germline CDR1 reads MNHEY; CDR2 reads SVGEGT. V dropped 2 bases and J dropped 3 bases, with 16 bases sitting between them. The CDR3 DNA reads TGTGCCAGCAGTTACACCCCGGGGCTGGTGGACTATGGCTACACCTTC. As protein: CASSYTPGLVDYGYTF.

The chain links TRBV18 to TRBJ1-3; TRBD1 might be the D (5 bases). Germline V gene data show CDR1 as KGHSH and CDR2 as LQKENI. The V gene lost 2 bases and the J gene lost 0 bases, with 11 bases spanning the gap. The length of the CDR3 is 16 residues. The CDR3 protein is CASSPSETASGNTIYF. DNA for the CDR3: TGTGCCAGCTCACCATCCGAGACAGCCTCTGGAAACACCATATATTTT.

The chain couples TRBV5-6 to TRBJ1-5; 8 bases match TRBD1. The CDR3 covers 17 residues. Germline V gene sequence: CDR1 SGHDT, CDR2 YYEEEE. Trimming removed 2 bases from V and 0 bases from J; junction bases left unmatched: 7. Written as DNA, the CDR3 is TGTGCCAGCAGCTTACAATTTACAGGGGGTAGCAATCAGCCCCAGCATTTT. Protein: CASSLQFTGGSNQPQHF.

The V and J genes are TRBV11-3 and TRBJ1-3, with D unresolved. This CDR3 comprises 15 residues. Germline CDR1 is SGHNT and CDR2 is YENEEA. V was shortened by 1 base and J by 0 bases, with 7 bases between the two germline ends. CDR3 loop: CASSLGHSSGNTIYF. DNA for the CDR3: TGTGCCAGCAGCTTAGGTCACAGCTCTGGAAACACCATATATTTT.

The rearrangement uses TRBV13 and TRBJ1-1, with unresolved D. The CDR3 covers 14 residues. Per the germline V gene, CDR1 is PRHDT and CDR2 is FYEKMQ (reference sequence). V lost 2 bases and J lost 4, with 11 bases in between. The CDR3 protein is CASSLNPGSTEAFF. DNA of the CDR3: TGTGCCAGCAGCTTAAACCCAGGTTCCACTGAAGCTTTCTTT. The variable domain in full, completed from reference TRBV13 and TRBJ1-1, reads AAGVIQSPRHLIKEKRETATLKCYPIPRHDTVYWYQQGPGQDPQFLISFYEKMQSDKGSIPDRFSAQQFSDYHSELNMSSLELGDSALYFCASSLNPGSTEAFFGQGTRLTVV.

This chain uses TRBV7-9 with TRBJ2-5, with 7 nucleotides matching TRBD2. Looked up from germline, CDR1 is SEHNR and CDR2 is FQNEAQ (reference sequence). The CDR3 sequence is 15 residues long. Trimming cost V 5 bases and J 4 bases; bases outside gene matches: 10. The CDR3 sequence is CASSPITGTIETQYF. DNA for the CDR3: TGTGCCAGCAGCCCCATTACGGGGACTATAGAGACCCAGTACTTC.

The chain carries TRBV3-1 (or the pseudogene TRBV3-2) and TRBJ2-7, with no clear D. The ends were cut back, 0 bases at V and 4 bases at J, with 7 bases in the middle. Germline V gene data show CDR1 as LGHDT and CDR2 as YNNKEL (reference sequence). The CDR3 totals 13 residues. The CDR3 DNA sequence: TGTGCCAGCAGCCAAGATGGAAGGTACGAGCAGTACTTC. Translating it yields CASSQDGRYEQYF.

V usage is TRBV10-3 and J usage is TRBJ2-7, with TRBD1 as a possible D gene (5 bases). The CDR3 is 11 residues long. Germline assignment: CDR1 ENHRY and CDR2 SYGVKD. V was clipped by 8 bases and J by 7 bases, with 12 bases between them. The CDR3 DNA reads as TGTGCCATCGGCCAGACAGAAGAGCAGTACTTC. It translates to CAIGQTEEQYF.

The rearrangement links TRBV10-3 to TRBJ1-2; TRBD1 agrees at 8 bases. The germline gives CDR1 ENHRY, CDR2 SYGVKD. This CDR3 region has 13 residues. With 5 bases clipped from V and 6 bases from J, the junction kept 5 bases outside the gene matches. The DNA of the CDR3 is TGTGCCATCAGTCCTGCGACAGGGGATGGCTACACCTTC. This sequence encodes CAISPATGDGYTF.

The CDR3 nucleotides are TGTGCCTGGAAGACTAGCGGGGGGGCCGAGACCCAGTACTTC. Translating gives CAWKTSGGAETQYF. V gene TRBV30 combines with J gene TRBJ2-5; 14 bases are a match to TRBD2. The germline V gene encodes CDR1 GTSNPN and CDR2 SVGIG (reference sequence). The CDR3 contains 14 residues. Trimming cost V 4 bases and J 5 bases; bases outside gene matches: 3.

The genes are TRBV18 and TRBJ2-1; TRBD2 matches 11 bases. The V gene's germline CDR1 is KGHSH and CDR2 LQKENI. CDR3 size: 14 residues. The V segment lost 5 bases and the J segment 10 bases; nucleotides outside the gene matches: 7. The CDR3 here is CASSILAGDGEQFF. Written as DNA, the CDR3 is TGTGCCAGCTCAATACTAGCGGGAGACGGCGAGCAGTTCTTC.

This chain connects TRBV7-6 to TRBJ2-1, with D possibly matching TRBD1 (5 bases). CDR1 and CDR2 from the germline V gene are SGHVS and FNYEAQ. The V end was cut by 5 bases, the J end by 6 bases, with 20 bases between. This CDR3 contains 16 residues. CDR3 region: CASSPEAGHNFNEQFF. The CDR3 coding sequence is TGTGCCAGCAGCCCAGAGGCCGGACACAATTTCAATGAGCAGTTCTTC.

The rearrangement joins TRBV7-2 to TRBJ1-5; 8 nucleotides align to TRBD1. The CDR3 totals 15 residues. V lost 4 bases, J lost 0 bases, and 2 bases stayed unmatched. CDR1 is SGHTA, CDR2 FQGNSA, per germline. In DNA, the CDR3 is TGTGCCAGCAGCTCAACAGGGGGTAGCAATCAGCCCCAGCATTTT. It is translated as CASSSTGGSNQPQHF.

The chain links TRBV11-2 to TRBJ2-7, with 7 bases that match TRBD1. Losses at the gene ends were 4 bases for V and 4 bases for J; bases not matched to a gene: 10. Germline assignment: CDR1 SGHAT and CDR2 FQNNGV. This CDR3 comprises 15 residues. CDR3 nucleotide sequence: TGTGCCAGCAGCTCACGGACAGGTTCTCAGTACGAGCAGTACTTC. It yields the protein CASSSRTGSQYEQYF.

This chain connects TRBV2 to TRBJ2-1, with D perhaps TRBD1 (6 bases). V gave up 5 bases and J gave up 9 bases, with 11 bases separating them. CDR3 length equals 12 residues. Germline-derived CDR1 and CDR2 are SNHLY and FYNNEI. The CDR3 is CASSPGVVEQFF. The CDR3 DNA sequence: TGTGCCAGCAGTCCAGGGGTGGTTGAGCAGTTCTTC. The whole variable domain, remainder taken from reference TRBV2 and TRBJ2-1, is EPEVTQTPSHQVTQMGQEVILRCVPISNHLYFYWYRQILGQKVEFLVSFYNNEISEKSEIFDDQFSVERPDGSNFTLKIRSTKLEDSAMYFCASSPGVVEQFFGPGTRLTVL.

This chain connects TRBV5-1 to TRBJ2-5; 15 bases map to TRBD2. J was trimmed by 4 bases and V by 3 bases; bases with no gene match: 1. CDR1 SGHRS and CDR2 YFSETQ come from the germline V gene. The CDR3 sequence is 15 residues long. The CDR3 bases are TGCGCCAGCAGCTGGGGACTAGCGGGGGGAGAGACCCAGTACTTC. It translates to CASSWGLAGGETQYF.

This chain links TRBV30 with TRBJ1-5; no firm D call. Germline CDR1 reads GTSNPN; CDR2 reads SVGIG (reference sequence). Trimming pared 5 bases from V and 7 bases from J, leaving 15 bases between. The CDR3 is 13 residues long. This CDR3 is CAWSSRGGQPQHF. The CDR3 DNA reads TGTGCCTGGTCGAGCCGTGGTGGGCAGCCCCAGCATTTT.

This sequence joins TRBV30 and TRBJ2-1, with D unresolved. V was trimmed by 4 bases and J by 4 bases, leaving 20 bases between them. The length of the CDR3 is 16 residues. Per germline, CDR1 GTSNPN and CDR2 SVGIG (reference sequence). CDR3 bases: TGTGCCTGGAAGCCTCTGGGGATAGCCGAATACAATGAGCAGTTCTTC. Residues: CAWKPLGIAEYNEQFF.

The chain combines TRBV9 with TRBJ2-2; possible D gene TRBD2, 5 bases. Trimming pared 0 bases from V and 3 bases from J, leaving 6 bases between. From germline, CDR1 is SGDLS and CDR2 YYNGEE. The length of the CDR3 is 14 residues. The CDR3 is CASSVVGDTGELFF. The CDR3 nucleotides are TGTGCCAGCAGCGTAGTCGGGGACACCGGGGAGCTGTTTTTT.

The V gene is TRBV25-1, the J gene TRBJ2-5; 8 positions match TRBD2. V lost 1 base and J lost 4; bases outside the gene matches: 8. The CDR3 spans 16 residues. In germline, CDR1 is MGHDK, CDR2 SYGVNS. The DNA of the CDR3 is TGTGCCAGCAGTGAATCATCGGGGGGGCGCGGAGAGACCCAGTACTTC. This encodes CASSESSGGRGETQYF.

The rearrangement uses TRBV7-9 and TRBJ1-2; TRBD1 matches at 7 bases. The V segment lost 3 bases and the J segment 7 bases; nucleotides outside the gene matches: 8. CDR1 is SEHNR and CDR2 is FQNEAQ in the germline V gene (reference sequence). The CDR3 totals 14 residues. CDR3 in DNA: TGTGCCAGCAGCTTGCCCCAGGGGGTATCTGGCTACACCTTC. Its translation: CASSLPQGVSGYTF.

CDR3 DNA: TGCGCCAGCAGCAATCAGGGGAATGAGCAGTTCTTC. Translating it yields CASSNQGNEQFF. V usage is TRBV5-1 and J usage is TRBJ2-1; a weak D match, TRBD1 (6 bases). CDR1 and CDR2 (germline): SGHRS, YFSETQ. Trimming removed 4 bases at V and 7 bases at J, with 9 bases between. The CDR3 totals 12 residues.

This chain joins TRBV11-2 and TRBJ2-1, with a weak D call TRBD2 (6 bases). This CDR3 is built from 18 residues. The V gene lost 4 bases and the J gene lost 3 bases, with 22 bases spanning the gap. Germline V gives CDR1 SGHAT, CDR2 FQNNGV. CDR3 loop: CASSSPMTSRENYNEQFF. The CDR3 DNA reads TGTGCCAGCAGCTCGCCGATGACATCGCGGGAAAACTACAATGAGCAGTTCTTC.

The chain uses TRBV11-1 and TRBJ1-5; no firm D call. Trimming took off 1 base at V and 5 bases at J, with 6 bases between the two ends. The CDR3 has 13 residues. The germline V gene encodes CDR1 SGHAT and CDR2 FQDESV (reference sequence). CDR3 loop: CASSLEDDQPQHF. The CDR3 bases are TGTGCCAGCAGCTTAGAGGATGATCAGCCCCAGCATTTT.

This chain connects TRBV25-1 to TRBJ2-5, with a tentative D call TRBD2 (6 bases). V lost 7 bases, J lost 5 bases, and 14 bases lay in between. There are 13 residues in the CDR3. The germline CDR1 and CDR2 sequences are MGHDK and SYGVNS. CDR3 sequence (DNA): TGTGCCAGCACCGAAGGAGGGAAGGAGACCCAGTACTTC. Translated, it gives CASTEGGKETQYF.